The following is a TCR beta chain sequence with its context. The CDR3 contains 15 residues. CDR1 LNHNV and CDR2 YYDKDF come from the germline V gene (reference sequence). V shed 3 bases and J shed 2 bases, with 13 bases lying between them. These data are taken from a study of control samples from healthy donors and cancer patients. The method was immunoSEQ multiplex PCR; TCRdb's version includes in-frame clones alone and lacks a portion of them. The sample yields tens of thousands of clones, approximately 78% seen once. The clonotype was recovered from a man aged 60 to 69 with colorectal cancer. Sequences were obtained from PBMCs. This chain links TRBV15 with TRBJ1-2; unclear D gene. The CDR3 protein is CATSRAAQENYGYTF. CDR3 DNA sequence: TGTGCCACCAGCAGGGCCGCGCAGGAAAACTATGGCTACACCTTC.